This TCR beta chain was sequenced in a study of spatial heterogeneity in lung cancer. About the research overall: Consistently, beta-chain sequences turned up in larger numbers than alpha-chain sequences did.

Each molecule of TCR cDNA was tagged with one unique molecular identifier. TCRdb redid the calling of the 5' RACE reads with MiXCR, one entry per CDR3 protein. This table has more than 80,000 distinct CDR3 sequences, about an eighth appearing once. V shed 5 bases and J 6 bases; nucleotides not matched to a gene: 3. Germline lookup yields CDR1 DFQATT and CDR2 SNEGSKA (reference sequence). This CDR3 comprises 13 residues. The table lists this clonotype with many counts. What it recognizes is unknown. Study outcomes and limitations: Circulating ubiquitous expanded tumor TCRs were observed more frequently at resection than at follow-up.

As to time point: sample taken at primary tumor resection. Unsorted whole RNA samples from tumor, nontumor lung or frozen PBMC were sequenced. The sample was PBMCs, taken at surgery. This chain connects TRBV20-1 to TRBJ2-2, with 10 bases identical to TRBD1. The sequence came from a male donor with early-stage non-small cell lung cancer. Here the CDR3 reads CSADRGPPGELFF. The DNA of the CDR3 is TGCAGTGCTGACAGGGGGCCCCCCGGGGAGCTGTTTTTT.